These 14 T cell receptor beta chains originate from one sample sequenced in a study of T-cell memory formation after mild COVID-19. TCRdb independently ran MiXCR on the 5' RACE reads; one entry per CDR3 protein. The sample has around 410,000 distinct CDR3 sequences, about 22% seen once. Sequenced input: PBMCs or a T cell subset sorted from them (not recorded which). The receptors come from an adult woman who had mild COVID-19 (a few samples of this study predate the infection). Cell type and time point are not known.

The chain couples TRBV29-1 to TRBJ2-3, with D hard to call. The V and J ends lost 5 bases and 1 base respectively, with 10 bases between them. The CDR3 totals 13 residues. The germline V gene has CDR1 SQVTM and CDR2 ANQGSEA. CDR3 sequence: CSVLIGGTDTQYF. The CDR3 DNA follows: TGCAGCGTTCTGATCGGTGGCACAGATACGCAGTATTTT.

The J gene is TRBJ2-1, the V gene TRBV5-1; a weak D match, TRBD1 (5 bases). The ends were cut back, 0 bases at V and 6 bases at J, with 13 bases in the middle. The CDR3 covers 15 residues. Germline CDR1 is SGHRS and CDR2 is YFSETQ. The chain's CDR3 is CASSLVAGQGNEQFF. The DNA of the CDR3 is TGCGCCAGCAGCTTGGTTGCAGGGCAAGGCAATGAGCAGTTCTTC.

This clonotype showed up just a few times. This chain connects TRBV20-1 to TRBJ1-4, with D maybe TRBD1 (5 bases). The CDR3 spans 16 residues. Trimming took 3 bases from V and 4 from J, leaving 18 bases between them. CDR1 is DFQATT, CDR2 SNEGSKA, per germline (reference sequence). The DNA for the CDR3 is TGCAGTGCTAGTCTCCGGGCAGGGATGGGTAATGAAAAACTGTTTTTT. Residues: CSASLRAGMGNEKLFF.

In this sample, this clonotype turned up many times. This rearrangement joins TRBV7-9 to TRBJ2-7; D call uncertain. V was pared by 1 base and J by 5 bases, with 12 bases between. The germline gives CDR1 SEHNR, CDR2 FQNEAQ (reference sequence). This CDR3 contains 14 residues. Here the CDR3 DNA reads TGTGCCAGCAGCTTAGGGGAATCCCCACACGAGCAGTACTTC. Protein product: CASSLGESPHEQYF.

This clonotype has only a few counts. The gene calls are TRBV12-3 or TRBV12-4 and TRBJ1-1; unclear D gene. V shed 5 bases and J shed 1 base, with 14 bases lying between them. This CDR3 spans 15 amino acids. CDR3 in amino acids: CASSAQGWQNTEAFF. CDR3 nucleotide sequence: TGTGCCAGCAGTGCCCAAGGATGGCAGAACACTGAAGCTTTCTTT.

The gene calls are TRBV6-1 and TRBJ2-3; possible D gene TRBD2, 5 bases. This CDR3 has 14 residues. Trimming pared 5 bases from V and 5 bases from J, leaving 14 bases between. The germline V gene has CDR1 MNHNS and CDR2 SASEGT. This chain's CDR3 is CASSLSSGKDTQYF. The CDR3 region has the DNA TGTGCCAGCAGTCTTTCATCCGGGAAAGATACGCAGTATTTT.

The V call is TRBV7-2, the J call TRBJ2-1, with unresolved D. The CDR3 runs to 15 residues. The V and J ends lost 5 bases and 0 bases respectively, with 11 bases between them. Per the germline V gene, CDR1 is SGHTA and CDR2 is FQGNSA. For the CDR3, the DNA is TGTGCCAGCAGCCGAGGTTCGGGCTCCTACAATGAGCAGTTCTTC. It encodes CASSRGSGSYNEQFF.

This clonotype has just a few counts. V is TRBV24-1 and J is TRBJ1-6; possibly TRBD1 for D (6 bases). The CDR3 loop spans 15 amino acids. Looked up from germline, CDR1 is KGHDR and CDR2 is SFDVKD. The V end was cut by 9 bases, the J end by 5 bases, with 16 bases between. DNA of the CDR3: TGTGCCACCCCAACGGGGGGGCCGGATAATTCACCCCTCCACTTT. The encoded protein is CATPTGGPDNSPLHF.

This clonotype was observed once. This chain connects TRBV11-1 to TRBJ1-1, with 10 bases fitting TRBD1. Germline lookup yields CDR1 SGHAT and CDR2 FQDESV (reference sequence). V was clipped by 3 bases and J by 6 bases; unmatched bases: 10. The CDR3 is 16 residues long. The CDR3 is CASSFPGQGVGSEAFF. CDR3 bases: TGTGCCAGCAGCTTTCCAGGACAGGGGGTGGGATCTGAAGCTTTCTTT.

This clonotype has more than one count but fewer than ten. The CDR3 sequence is CSATELYEQYF. For the CDR3, the DNA is TGCAGTGCGACAGAATTATACGAGCAGTACTTC. V and J are TRBV20-1 and TRBJ2-7, with D possibly TRBD1 on 5 matching bases. Trimming left V 6 bases short and J 4 bases short, with 10 bases between. CDR1 and CDR2 from the germline V gene are DFQATT and SNEGSKA (reference sequence). The CDR3 consists of 11 residues.

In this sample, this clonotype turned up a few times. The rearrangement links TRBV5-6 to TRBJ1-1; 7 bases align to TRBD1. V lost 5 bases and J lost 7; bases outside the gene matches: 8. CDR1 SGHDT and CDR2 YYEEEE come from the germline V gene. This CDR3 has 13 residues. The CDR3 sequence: CASSPQGYNEAFF. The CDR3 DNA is TGTGCCAGCAGTCCACAGGGGTATAATGAAGCTTTCTTT.

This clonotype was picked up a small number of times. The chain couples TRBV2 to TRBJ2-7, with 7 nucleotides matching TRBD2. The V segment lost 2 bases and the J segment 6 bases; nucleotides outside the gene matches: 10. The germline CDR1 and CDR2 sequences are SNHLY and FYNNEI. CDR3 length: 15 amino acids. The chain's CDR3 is CASSEFSGATGEQYF. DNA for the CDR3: TGTGCCAGCAGTGAATTCAGCGGGGCGACTGGCGAGCAGTACTTC.

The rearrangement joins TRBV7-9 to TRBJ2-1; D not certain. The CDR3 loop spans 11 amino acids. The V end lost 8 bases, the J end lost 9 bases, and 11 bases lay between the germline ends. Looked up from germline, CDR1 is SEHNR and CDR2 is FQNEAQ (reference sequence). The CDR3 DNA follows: TGTGCCAGCCGAGTGGGAATTGAGCAGTTCTTC. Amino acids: CASRVGIEQFF.

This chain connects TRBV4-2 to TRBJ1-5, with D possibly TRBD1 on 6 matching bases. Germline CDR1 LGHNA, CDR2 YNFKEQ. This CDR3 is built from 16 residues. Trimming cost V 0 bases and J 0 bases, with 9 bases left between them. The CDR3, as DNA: TGTGCCAGCAGCCAAGAAGGGGGTCATAGCAATCAGCCCCAGCATTTT. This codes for CASSQEGGHSNQPQHF.